The 20 T cell receptor beta chains in this list originate from one sample, sequenced in a study of blood T cell repertoires in COVID-19. Clones were read by immunoSEQ multiplex PCR, and TCRdb kept only the in-frame ones, dropping some. The table lists some 180,000 clones, 81% of them singletons. Sequencing used peripheral blood. Receptor source: a middle-aged woman with COVID-19, enrolled during active disease.

V gene TRBV30 combines with J gene TRBJ2-1; possible D gene TRBD1, 5 bases. The V gene's germline CDR1 is GTSNPN and CDR2 SVGIG (reference sequence). This CDR3 has 14 amino acids. V shed 0 bases and J shed 8 bases, with 14 bases lying between them. As DNA, the CDR3 is TGTGCCTGGAGTGTACCACAGGAGTCGGATGAGCAGTTCTTC. Its protein is CAWSVPQESDEQFF.

V gene TRBV6-6 combines with J gene TRBJ1-1; 8 bases match TRBD1. J was trimmed by 5 bases and V by 4 bases; bases with no gene match: 12. CDR1 MNHNY and CDR2 SVGAGI come from the germline V gene (reference sequence). The CDR3 length is 16 residues. CDR3 sequence reads: CASSFSKDRGGTEAFF. The DNA for the CDR3 is TGTGCCAGCAGTTTTTCAAAAGACAGGGGTGGGACTGAAGCTTTCTTT.

V gene TRBV19 combines with J gene TRBJ1-2; 9 nucleotides line up with TRBD1. Germline V gene data show CDR1 as LNHDA and CDR2 as SQIVND (reference sequence). Trimming cost V 5 bases and J 8 bases; bases outside gene matches: 12. This CDR3 has 15 amino acids. The CDR3: CASSSTGQGLRGYTF. As DNA, the CDR3 is TGTGCCAGTAGTTCGACGGGACAGGGATTGCGGGGCTACACCTTC.

CDR3 in amino acids: CASRGSGGQPQHF. The CDR3, as DNA: TGTGCCAGCAGGGGGTCCGGCGGGCAGCCCCAGCATTTT. The chain couples TRBV12-3 or TRBV12-4 to TRBJ1-5; D is unclear. The V and J ends lost 6 bases and 7 bases respectively, with 13 bases between them. The CDR3 is 13 residues long.

This chain links TRBV19 with TRBJ1-2, with 8 nucleotides matching TRBD1. J gave up 4 bases and V 1 base, and 5 bases lay outside the gene matches. Germline values: CDR1 LNHDA, CDR2 SQIVND (reference sequence). The CDR3 consists of 15 residues. CDR3 in amino acids: CASSIGQGMRYGYTF. CDR3 in DNA: TGTGCCAGTAGTATAGGACAGGGGATGCGCTATGGCTACACCTTC.

This chain uses TRBV3-1 (or the pseudogene TRBV3-2) with TRBJ1-6, with 10 bases fitting TRBD1. Losses at the gene ends were 4 bases for V and 8 bases for J; bases not matched to a gene: 5. Germline CDR1 reads LGHDT; CDR2 reads YNNKEL (reference sequence). The CDR3 loop spans 15 amino acids. As DNA, the CDR3 is TGTGCCAGCAGCCCTACTGGACAGGGGGATTCACCCCTCCACTTT. This translates into CASSPTGQGDSPLHF.

This chain uses TRBV7-3 with TRBJ2-1; the match to TRBD2 covers 11 bases. CDR1 and CDR2 (germline): SGHTA, FQGTGA. The length of the CDR3 is 17 residues. V dropped 2 bases and J dropped 4; count of bases not matched to a gene: 7. The CDR3 DNA sequence: TGTGCCAGCAGCTTAGGGCCTAGCGGGGGGAGATACAATGAGCAGTTCTTC. Residues: CASSLGPSGGRYNEQFF.

The rearrangement links TRBV5-4 to TRBJ2-2; 9 bases fit TRBD2. Germline V gene data show CDR1 as SGHNT and CDR2 as YYREEE (reference sequence). The trim removed 3 bases at V and 4 bases at J, leaving 7 bases unmatched. The CDR3 length is 16 residues. DNA of the CDR3: TGTGCCAGCAGCTCCGCCCGACTAGCGGTCACCGGGGAGCTGTTTTTT. It is translated as CASSSARLAVTGELFF.

J is TRBJ2-1 and V is TRBV5-1, with D hard to call. The CDR3 sequence is 12 residues long. The germline V gene has CDR1 SGHRS and CDR2 YFSETQ. Trimming pared 0 bases from V and 7 bases from J, leaving 5 bases between. The CDR3 DNA reads as TGCGCCAGCAGCTTGGTTCTAAATGAGCAGTTCTTC. Its protein is CASSLVLNEQFF.

The chain has TRBV25-1 and TRBJ2-5; 8 bases fit TRBD2. The CDR3 has 17 amino acids. In germline, CDR1 is MGHDK, CDR2 SYGVNS. V lost 1 base and J lost 1; bases outside the gene matches: 8. This CDR3 is CASSELSIAGIQETQYF. CDR3 nucleotide sequence: TGTGCCAGCAGTGAATTGTCAATAGCGGGGATCCAAGAGACCCAGTACTTC. Full variable domain (rest looked up from reference TRBV25-1 and TRBJ2-5): EADIYQTPRYLVIGTGKKITLECSQTMGHDKMYWYQQDPGMELHLIHYSYGVNSTEKGDLSSESTVSRIRTEHFPLTLESARPSHTSQYLCASSELSIAGIQETQYFGPGTRLLVL.

This clone has ten or more counts. The J gene is TRBJ1-2, the V gene TRBV19, with 7 bases matching TRBD1. Germline CDR1 is LNHDA and CDR2 is SQIVND (reference sequence). V lost 5 bases and J lost 2; bases outside the gene matches: 5. The CDR3 contains 14 residues. CDR3: CASSPQGGNYGYTF. In DNA form, the CDR3 reads TGTGCCAGTAGTCCCCAAGGGGGCAACTATGGCTACACCTTC.

This clone was found a few times. The chain has TRBV19 and TRBJ2-3, with 10 bases identical to TRBD2. Unmatched junction bases numbered 6, after V lost 2 bases and J lost 4 bases. The CDR3 runs to 16 residues. Germline V gives CDR1 LNHDA, CDR2 SQIVND (reference sequence). DNA of the CDR3: TGTGCCAGTAGTATAACCAGCGGGGGGGGCGCAGATACGCAGTATTTT. Translating it yields CASSITSGGGADTQYF.

This clone was seen only once. This sequence joins TRBV18 and TRBJ2-5; TRBD1 might be the D (5 bases). The CDR3 runs 15 residues. Germline CDR1 reads KGHSH; CDR2 reads LQKENI. V was cut by 2 bases and J by 5 bases, with 15 bases left in between. The CDR3 coding sequence is TGTGCCAGCTCACCAATTTTGGCAGGGCGGGAGACCCAGTACTTC. Protein: CASSPILAGRETQYF.

This sequence joins TRBV7-5 and TRBJ2-7; TRBD2, the D gene given by the table, was not confirmed from the DNA. TRBV7-5 is classified as a pseudogene. The CDR3 is made up of 17 amino acids. The CDR3 region has the DNA TGTGCCAGAAGCTTAGGGAGCCGGCCCCAACCCTCCTACGAGCAGTACTTC. Amino acid sequence: CARSLGSRPQPSYEQYF.

This clone showed up just a few times. The chain uses TRBV6-2 or TRBV6-3 and TRBJ2-2; D not resolved. The CDR3 is made up of 14 amino acids. Germline assignment: CDR1 MNHEY and CDR2 SVGEGT. Trimming took 4 bases from V and 6 from J, leaving 12 bases between them. The CDR3 DNA reads TGTGCCAGCAGTTTAGCCCGCGCGTCCGGGGAGCTGTTTTTT. It is translated as CASSLARASGELFF.

The chain links TRBV5-1 to TRBJ2-3, with 11 bases that match TRBD2. The CDR3 extends over 19 amino acids. Trimming at V came to 5 bases and at J to 1 base, leaving 15 bases not matched to a gene. The germline gives CDR1 SGHRS, CDR2 YFSETQ. Written as DNA, the CDR3 is TGCGCCAGCAGTCGGCTAGCGGGAGGAGTGAGAGGCGGCACAGATACGCAGTATTTT. Its translation is CASSRLAGGVRGGTDTQYF.

The rearrangement links TRBV18 to TRBJ2-7, with 7 bases that match TRBD2. CDR3 length equals 13 residues. Trimming removed 2 bases from V and 4 bases from J; junction bases left unmatched: 2. Germline loops: CDR1 KGHSH, CDR2 LQKENI. The CDR3 reads CASSPTSEYEQYF. Here the CDR3 DNA reads TGTGCCAGCTCACCAACTAGCGAGTACGAGCAGTACTTC.

This chain joins TRBV7-6 and TRBJ2-6, with a possible D match to TRBD1 (6 bases). The germline V gene encodes CDR1 SGHVS and CDR2 FNYEAQ. Trimming left V 5 bases short and J 0 bases short, with 17 bases between. There are 18 residues in the CDR3. This CDR3 reads CASSVKDRRSSGANVLTF. In DNA form, the CDR3 reads TGTGCCAGCAGCGTAAAGGACAGACGCAGCTCTGGGGCCAACGTCCTGACTTTC.

This chain joins TRBV3-1 (or the pseudogene TRBV3-2) and TRBJ2-1; tentative D call: TRBD2 (6 bases). The length of the CDR3 is 12 residues. The ends were cut back, 1 base at V and 10 bases at J, with 8 bases in the middle. Germline V lookup: CDR1 LGHDT, CDR2 YNNKEL (reference sequence). The DNA of the CDR3 is TGTGCCAGCAGCCAAGTGAGCGGGGAGCAGTTCTTC. It translates to CASSQVSGEQFF.

The chain employs TRBV6-5 and TRBJ1-1; 7 positions agree with TRBD1. The trim removed 10 bases at V and 3 bases at J, leaving 8 bases unmatched. The CDR3 sequence is 13 residues long. Germline V gene sequence: CDR1 MNHEY, CDR2 SVGAGI. The CDR3 is CANRDSRYTEAFF. CDR3 DNA sequence: TGTGCCAACCGGGACAGTCGATACACTGAAGCTTTCTTT.